Shown below are 9 T cell receptor beta chains from a single sample sequenced in a study of follicular helper T cells after annual influenza vaccination. Clones were sequenced by immunoSEQ multiplex PCR, and TCRdb holds only the in-frame ones, with some missing. The data contain roughly 9,800 clones, roughly 80% of them singletons. The time point here: 2015-2016 season, 7 days after influenza vaccination. The material was CXCR5+ CD38- circulating T follicular helper cells from blood, obtained 7 days after influenza vaccination. Subset noted: circulating Tfh, non-naive CD4+CXCR5+PD-1+ (ICOS+CD38+ or ICOS-CD38-). These receptors were obtained from an adult who received the influenza vaccine.

V usage is TRBV21-1 and J usage is TRBJ2-3; TRBD2 was called by the table and not checked on the DNA. TRBV21-1 is noted as a pseudogene. This CDR3 contains 11 residues. The CDR3 region is CANFRSHTQYF. CDR3 sequence (DNA): TGTGCCAACTTCCGGAGCCATACGCAGTATTTT.

This chain links TRBV29-1 with TRBJ1-1, with D perhaps TRBD1 (5 bases). Looked up from germline, CDR1 is SQVTM and CDR2 is ANQGSEA. The CDR3 has 15 residues. Deletions cut 0 bases from V and 0 bases from J, with 11 bases between. The CDR3 DNA reads as TGCAGCGTTGAAGAATTCGCGACAGTGAACACTGAAGCTTTCTTT. Translation gives CSVEEFATVNTEAFF.

The chain recombines TRBV4-2 with TRBJ1-1; D call uncertain. The length of the CDR3 is 14 residues. CDR1 and CDR2 from the germline V gene are LGHNA and YNFKEQ. Trimming removed 1 base at V and 6 bases at J, with 12 bases between. CDR3 nucleotide sequence: TGTGCCAGCAGCCAAGTAACGGACGGGGCTGAAGCTTTCTTT. This encodes CASSQVTDGAEAFF.

This clone was observed a handful of times. This rearrangement joins TRBV5-1 to TRBJ1-1, with 7 bases aligning to TRBD1. This CDR3 comprises 13 residues. V lost 4 bases and J lost 8; bases outside the gene matches: 8. Germline V gene sequence: CDR1 SGHRS, CDR2 YFSETQ. The CDR3: CASSLSLDREAFF. The CDR3 DNA sequence: TGCGCCAGCAGCCTGAGCTTGGACAGGGAAGCTTTCTTT.

This clone was seen a few times. V and J are TRBV11-1 and TRBJ2-7; D uncertain. Trimming stripped 1 base from V and 3 bases from J, with 10 bases between. Per germline, CDR1 SGHAT and CDR2 FQDESV (reference sequence). The CDR3 length is 14 residues. Written as DNA, the CDR3 is TGTGCCAGCAGCTTAGATGGGCAGGTCTACGAGCAGTACTTC. Its translation: CASSLDGQVYEQYF.

V usage is TRBV6-4 and J usage is TRBJ2-2; TRBD1 is a possible D gene (5 bases). This CDR3 comprises 16 residues. Germline lookup yields CDR1 MRHNA and CDR2 SNTAGT. V was pared by 1 base and J by 0 bases, with 9 bases between. The CDR3 protein is CASSDYAGPNTGELFF. DNA of the CDR3: TGTGCCAGCAGTGACTACGCAGGGCCGAACACCGGGGAGCTGTTTTTT.

This clone was detected only once. V usage is TRBV18 and J usage is TRBJ2-2; D is undetermined. Germline values: CDR1 KGHSH, CDR2 LQKENI. There are 14 residues in the CDR3. Trimming took 2 bases from V and 3 from J, leaving 7 bases between them. CDR3 DNA: TGTGCCAGCTCACCAGGATCGGACACCGGGGAGCTGTTTTTT. Protein product: CASSPGSDTGELFF. The whole variable domain, filled in from reference TRBV18 and TRBJ2-2, reads NAGVMQNPRHLVRRRGQEARLRCSPMKGHSHVYWYRQLPEEGLKFMVYLQKENIIDESGMPKERFSAEFPKEGPSILRIQQVVRGDSAAYFCASSPGSDTGELFFGEGSRLTVL.

This chain links TRBV7-2 with TRBJ1-5; 7 positions agree with TRBD1. J lost 9 bases, V lost 4 bases, and 6 bases had no gene match. The germline V gene encodes CDR1 SGHTA and CDR2 FQGNSA. This CDR3 has 13 amino acids. CDR3 sequence (DNA): TGTGCCAGCAGCTCATACAGGGGTCTGCCCCAGCATTTT. The encoded protein is CASSSYRGLPQHF.

The J gene is TRBJ2-1, the V gene TRBV7-2; 7 bases match TRBD2. From germline, CDR1 is SGHTA and CDR2 FQGNSA. J lost 0 bases, V lost 0 bases, and 2 bases had no gene match. CDR3 length: 16 amino acids. The CDR3 nucleotides are TGTGCCAGCAGCTTAGCGCGCGGGAGCTCCTACAATGAGCAGTTCTTC. Translated: CASSLARGSSYNEQFF.